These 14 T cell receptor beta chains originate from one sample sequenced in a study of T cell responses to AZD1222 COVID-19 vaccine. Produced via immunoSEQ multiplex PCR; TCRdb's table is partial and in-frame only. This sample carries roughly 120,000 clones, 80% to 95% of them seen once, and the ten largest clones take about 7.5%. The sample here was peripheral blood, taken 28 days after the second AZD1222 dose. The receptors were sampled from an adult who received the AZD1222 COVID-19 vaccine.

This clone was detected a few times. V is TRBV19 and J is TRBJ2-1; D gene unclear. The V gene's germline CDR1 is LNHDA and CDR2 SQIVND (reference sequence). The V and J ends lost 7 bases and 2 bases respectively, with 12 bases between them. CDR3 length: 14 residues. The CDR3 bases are TGTGCCAGTACCCGGGTTAGCACCTACAATGAGCAGTTCTTC. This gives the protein CASTRVSTYNEQFF.

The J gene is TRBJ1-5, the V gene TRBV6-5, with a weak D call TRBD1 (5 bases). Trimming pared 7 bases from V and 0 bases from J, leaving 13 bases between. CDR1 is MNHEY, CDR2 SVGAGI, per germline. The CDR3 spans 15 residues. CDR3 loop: CASKDTHGSNQPQHF. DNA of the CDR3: TGTGCCAGCAAGGACACCCACGGTAGCAATCAGCCCCAGCATTTT.

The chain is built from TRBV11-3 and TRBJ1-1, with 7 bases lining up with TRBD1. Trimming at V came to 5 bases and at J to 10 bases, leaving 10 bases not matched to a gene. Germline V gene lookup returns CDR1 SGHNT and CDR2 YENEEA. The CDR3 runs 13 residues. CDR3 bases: TGTGCCAGCAGCCGAACGTGGGGACAGCCAGCTTTCTTT. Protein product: CASSRTWGQPAFF. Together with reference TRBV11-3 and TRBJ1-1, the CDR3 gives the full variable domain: EAGVVQSPRYKIIEKKQPVAFWCNPISGHNTLYWYLQNLGQGPELLIRYENEEAVDDSQLPKDRFSAERLKGVDSTLKIQPAELGDSAVYLCASSRTWGQPAFFGQGTRLTVV.

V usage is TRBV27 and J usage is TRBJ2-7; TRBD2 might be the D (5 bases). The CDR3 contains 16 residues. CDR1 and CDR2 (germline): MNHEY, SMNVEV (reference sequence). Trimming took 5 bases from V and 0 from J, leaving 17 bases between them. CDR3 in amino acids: CASSEAGKKSSYEQYF. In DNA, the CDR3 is TGTGCCAGCAGTGAAGCCGGGAAGAAGAGCTCCTACGAGCAGTACTTC.

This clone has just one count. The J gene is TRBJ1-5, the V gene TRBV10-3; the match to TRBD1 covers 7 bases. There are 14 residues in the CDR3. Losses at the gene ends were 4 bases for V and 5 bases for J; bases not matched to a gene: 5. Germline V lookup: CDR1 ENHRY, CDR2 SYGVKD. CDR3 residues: CAISGGQGDQPQHF. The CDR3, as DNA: TGTGCCATCAGTGGTGGGCAGGGGGATCAGCCCCAGCATTTT.

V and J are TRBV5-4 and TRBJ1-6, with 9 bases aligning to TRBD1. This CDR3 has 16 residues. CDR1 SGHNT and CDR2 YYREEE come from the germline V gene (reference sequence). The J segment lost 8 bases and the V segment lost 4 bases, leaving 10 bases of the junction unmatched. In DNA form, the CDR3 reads TGTGCCAGCAGCGGGGCCGGGACAGGGCAGGATTCACCCCTCCACTTT. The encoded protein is CASSGAGTGQDSPLHF.

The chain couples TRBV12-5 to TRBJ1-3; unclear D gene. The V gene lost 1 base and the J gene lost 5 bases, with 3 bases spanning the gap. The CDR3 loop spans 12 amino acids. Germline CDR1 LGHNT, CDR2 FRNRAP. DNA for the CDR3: TGTGCTAGTGGTTTGGGGAGAAACACCATATATTTT. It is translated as CASGLGRNTIYF.

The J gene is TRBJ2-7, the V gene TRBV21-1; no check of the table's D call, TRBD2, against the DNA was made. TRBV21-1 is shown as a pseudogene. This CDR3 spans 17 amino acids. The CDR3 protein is CASTKGKGGTLPHEQYF. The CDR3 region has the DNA TGTGCCAGCACCAAAGGAAAAGGCGGGACGCTTCCTCACGAGCAGTACTTC.

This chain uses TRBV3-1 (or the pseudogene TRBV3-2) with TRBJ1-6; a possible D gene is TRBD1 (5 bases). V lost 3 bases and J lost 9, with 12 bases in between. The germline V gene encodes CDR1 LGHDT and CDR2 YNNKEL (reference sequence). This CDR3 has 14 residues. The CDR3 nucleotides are TGTGCCAGCAGCCACTTCCAGGGTTCTTCACCCCTCCACTTT. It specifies CASSHFQGSSPLHF.

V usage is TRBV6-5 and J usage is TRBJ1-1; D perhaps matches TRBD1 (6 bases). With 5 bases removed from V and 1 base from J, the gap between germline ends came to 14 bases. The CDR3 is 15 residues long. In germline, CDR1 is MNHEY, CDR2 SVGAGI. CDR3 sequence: CASSRRDTQNTEAFF. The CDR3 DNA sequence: TGTGCCAGCAGTAGACGGGACACACAGAACACTGAAGCTTTCTTT.

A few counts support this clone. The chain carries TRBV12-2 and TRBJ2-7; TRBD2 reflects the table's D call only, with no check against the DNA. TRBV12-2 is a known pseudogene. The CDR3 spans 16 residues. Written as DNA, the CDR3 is TGTGCAAGTCGCTTAGCAACCCTCGGGGGCTCCTACGAGCAGTACTTC. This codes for CASRLATLGGSYEQYF.

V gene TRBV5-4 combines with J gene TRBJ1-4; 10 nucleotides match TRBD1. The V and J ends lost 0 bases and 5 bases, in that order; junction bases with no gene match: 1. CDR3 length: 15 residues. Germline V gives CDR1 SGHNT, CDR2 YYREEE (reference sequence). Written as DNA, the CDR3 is TGTGCCAGCAGCTTGGGACAGGGGGCGAATGAAAAACTGTTTTTT. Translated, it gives CASSLGQGANEKLFF.

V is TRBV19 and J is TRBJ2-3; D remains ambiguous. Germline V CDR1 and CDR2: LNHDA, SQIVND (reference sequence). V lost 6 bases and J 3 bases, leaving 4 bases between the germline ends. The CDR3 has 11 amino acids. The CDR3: CASRTTDTQYF. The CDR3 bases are TGTGCCAGTAGGACAACAGATACGCAGTATTTT. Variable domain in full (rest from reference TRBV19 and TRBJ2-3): DGGITQSPKYLFRKEGQNVTLSCEQNLNHDAMYWYRQDPGQGLRLIYYSQIVNDFQKGDIAEGYSVSREKKESFPLTVTSAQKNPTAFYLCASRTTDTQYFGPGTRLTVL.

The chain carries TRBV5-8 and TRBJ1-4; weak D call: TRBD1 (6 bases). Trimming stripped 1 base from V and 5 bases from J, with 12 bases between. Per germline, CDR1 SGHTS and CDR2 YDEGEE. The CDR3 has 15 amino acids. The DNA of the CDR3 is TGTGCCAGCAGCTTGTATCGGACAGTGAATGAAAAACTGTTTTTT. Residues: CASSLYRTVNEKLFF.